This entry concerns a single T cell receptor beta chain. The data were taken from a study of blood T cell repertoires in COVID-19. At the level of the study: Both acute and convalescent COVID-19 samples were obtained from the United States, Italy and Spain. The analysed material was cDNA or gDNA that came from T cells, B-cell-depleted T cells, or PBMCs.

Per the original methods: From reference gene primer amplification, estimates of nucleated cell counts were derived. Measured with immunoSEQ multiplex PCR; TCRdb has only the in-frame clones, and not every one. The V and J calls and clone size come from that table; D and trimming were worked out from the DNA. The table includes 80,000 to 100,000 clones, roughly 96% detected once. The CDR3 runs to 12 residues. Trimming removed 10 bases from V and 0 bases from J, with 7 bases in between. The material sequenced was peripheral blood. The chain joins TRBV12-3 or TRBV12-4 to TRBJ1-3; no firm D call. The clonotype originates from a human donor with active COVID-19. The donor label of this sample is uncertain. The CDR3 sequence: CATSGSGNTIYF. CDR3 DNA: TGTGCCACCTCAGGCTCTGGAAACACCATATATTTT.